This entry lists 6 T cell receptor beta chains sequenced from one sample in a study of identical twins. TCRdb re-called the 5' RACE reads through MiXCR, storing one row per CDR3 protein. The sample has approximately 890,000 distinct CDR3 sequences, 9% to 15% seen once. This same sample was also part of a study on yellow fever vaccine responses in identical twins.

Sequencing was done on a sample of PBMCs. These receptors originate from a woman under 30 in good health.

This CDR3 is CASSLGGGQNAFF. The CDR3 DNA is TGTGCCAGCAGCTTAGGGGGTGGACAGAATGCTTTCTTT. The rearrangement links TRBV7-9 to TRBJ1-1; a weak D match, TRBD1 (6 bases). The CDR3 extends over 13 amino acids. Per germline, CDR1 SEHNR and CDR2 FQNEAQ (reference sequence). Deletions cut 1 base from V and 11 bases from J, with 14 bases between. Looking up the rest from reference TRBV7-9 and TRBJ1-1 gives the full variable domain: DTGVSQNPRHKITKRGQNVTFRCDPISEHNRLYWYRQTLGQGPEFLTYFQNEAQLEKSRLLSDRFSAERPKGSFSTLEIQRTEQGDSAMYLCASSLGGGQNAFFGQGTRLTVV.

The chain is built from TRBV12-3 or TRBV12-4 and TRBJ2-1; 9 positions agree with TRBD2. There are 15 residues in the CDR3. Germline trimming cut 1 base from V and 9 bases from J; bases unmatched to any gene: 7. This CDR3 reads CASSLVSSGKFEQFF. The DNA for the CDR3 is TGTGCCAGCAGTTTAGTGTCTAGCGGGAAGTTTGAGCAGTTCTTC.

This clonotype was detected ten times or more. The CDR3 DNA follows: TGTGCCAGCAGCTCCGGACAGACGAGGGACACTGAAGCTTTCTTT. Translation gives CASSSGQTRDTEAFF. The rearrangement joins TRBV5-6 to TRBJ1-1, with a possible D match to TRBD1 (6 bases). Between the trimmed V and J ends, which lost 3 bases and 3 bases, there was a span of 15 bases. This CDR3 has 15 residues. The germline V gene has CDR1 SGHDT and CDR2 YYEEEE.

This clonotype was picked up a small number of times. CDR3 residues: CAISALTGGVREQYF. CDR3 DNA sequence: TGTGCCATCAGTGCCTTAACAGGGGGTGTAAGAGAGCAGTACTTC. The V and J genes are TRBV10-3 and TRBJ2-7; 8 positions agree with TRBD1. CDR3 length equals 15 residues. The V and J ends lost 4 bases and 7 bases, in that order; junction bases with no gene match: 12. In germline, CDR1 is ENHRY, CDR2 SYGVKD.

In its sample, this clonotype was seen a few times. The rearrangement links TRBV20-1 to TRBJ2-5; 10 bases fit TRBD1. V was clipped by 0 bases and J by 4 bases; unmatched bases: 5. Germline values: CDR1 DFQATT, CDR2 SNEGSKA (reference sequence). The CDR3 runs 15 residues. CDR3 nucleotides: TGCAGTGCTAGAGATGCGGACAGGGGGAGAGAGACCCAGTACTTC. Its translation is CSARDADRGRETQYF.

The rearrangement joins TRBV25-1 to TRBJ2-5, with 14 bases fitting TRBD2. The germline V gene encodes CDR1 MGHDK and CDR2 SYGVNS. The CDR3 is made up of 16 amino acids. J lost 4 bases, V lost 6 bases, and 7 bases had no gene match. The CDR3 DNA reads TGTGCCAGCAGACCCTGGACTAGCGGGGGGTCAGAGACCCAGTACTTC. This gives the protein CASRPWTSGGSETQYF.